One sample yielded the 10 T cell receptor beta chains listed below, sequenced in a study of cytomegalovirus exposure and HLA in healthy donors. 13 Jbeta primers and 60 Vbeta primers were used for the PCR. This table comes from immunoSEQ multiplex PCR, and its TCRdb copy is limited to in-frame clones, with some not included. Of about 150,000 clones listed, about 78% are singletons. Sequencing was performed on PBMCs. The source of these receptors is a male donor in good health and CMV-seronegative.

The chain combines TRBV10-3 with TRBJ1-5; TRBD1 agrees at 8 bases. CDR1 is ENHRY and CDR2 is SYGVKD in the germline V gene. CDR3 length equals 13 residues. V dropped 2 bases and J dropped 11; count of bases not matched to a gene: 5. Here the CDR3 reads CAISEGQGLAQHF. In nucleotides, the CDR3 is TGTGCCATCAGTGAGGGACAGGGTTTGGCCCAGCATTTT.

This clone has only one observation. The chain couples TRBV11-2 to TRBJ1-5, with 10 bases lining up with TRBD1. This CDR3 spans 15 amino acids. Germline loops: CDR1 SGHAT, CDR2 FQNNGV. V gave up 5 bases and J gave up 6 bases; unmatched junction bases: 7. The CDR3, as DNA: TGTGCCAGCAGCCAGGGACAGGGGAAGGCTCAGCCCCAGCATTTT. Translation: CASSQGQGKAQPQHF.

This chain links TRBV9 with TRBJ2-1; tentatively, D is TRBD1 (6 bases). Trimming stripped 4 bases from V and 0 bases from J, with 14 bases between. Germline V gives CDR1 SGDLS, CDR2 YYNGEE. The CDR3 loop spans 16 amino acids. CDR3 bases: TGTGCCAGCAGCCCATCGGACAGTCTCTCCTACAATGAGCAGTTCTTC. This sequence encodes CASSPSDSLSYNEQFF.

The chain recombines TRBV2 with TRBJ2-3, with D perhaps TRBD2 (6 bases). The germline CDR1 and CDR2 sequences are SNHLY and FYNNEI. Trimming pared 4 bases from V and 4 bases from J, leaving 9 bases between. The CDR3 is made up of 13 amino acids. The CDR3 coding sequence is TGTGCCAGCAGTGTACGGAGGGCAGATACGCAGTATTTT. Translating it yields CASSVRRADTQYF. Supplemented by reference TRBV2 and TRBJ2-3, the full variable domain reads EPEVTQTPSHQVTQMGQEVILRCVPISNHLYFYWYRQILGQKVEFLVSFYNNEISEKSEIFDDQFSVERPDGSNFTLKIRSTKLEDSAMYFCASSVRRADTQYFGPGTRLTVL.

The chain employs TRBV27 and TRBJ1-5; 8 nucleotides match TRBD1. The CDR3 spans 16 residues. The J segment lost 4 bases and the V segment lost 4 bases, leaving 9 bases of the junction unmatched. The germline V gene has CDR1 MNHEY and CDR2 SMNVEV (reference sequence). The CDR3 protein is CASSSWTGKGNQPQHF. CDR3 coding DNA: TGTGCCAGCAGTTCCTGGACAGGGAAGGGGAATCAGCCCCAGCATTTT.

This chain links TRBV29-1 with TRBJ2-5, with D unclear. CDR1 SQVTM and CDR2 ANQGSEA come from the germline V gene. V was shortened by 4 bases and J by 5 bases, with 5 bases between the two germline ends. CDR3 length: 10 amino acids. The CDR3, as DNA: TGCAGCGTTGCAGTTGAGACCCAGTACTTC. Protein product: CSVAVETQYF.

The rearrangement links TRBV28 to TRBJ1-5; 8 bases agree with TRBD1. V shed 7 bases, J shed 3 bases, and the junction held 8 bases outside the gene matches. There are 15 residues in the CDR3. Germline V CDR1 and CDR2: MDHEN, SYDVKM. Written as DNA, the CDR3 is TGTGCCAGCAACCCCGGGACAGGTCCCAATCAGCCCCAGCATTTT. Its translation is CASNPGTGPNQPQHF.

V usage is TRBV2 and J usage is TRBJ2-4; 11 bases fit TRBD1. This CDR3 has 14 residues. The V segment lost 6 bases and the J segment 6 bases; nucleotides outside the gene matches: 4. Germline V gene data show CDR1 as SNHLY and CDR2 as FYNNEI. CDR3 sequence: CASRLDRGLNIQYF. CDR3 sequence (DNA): TGTGCCAGCAGGCTGGACAGGGGGCTAAACATTCAGTACTTC. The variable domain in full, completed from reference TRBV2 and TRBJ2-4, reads EPEVTQTPSHQVTQMGQEVILRCVPISNHLYFYWYRQILGQKVEFLVSFYNNEISEKSEIFDDQFSVERPDGSNFTLKIRSTKLEDSAMYFCASRLDRGLNIQYFGAGTRLSVL.

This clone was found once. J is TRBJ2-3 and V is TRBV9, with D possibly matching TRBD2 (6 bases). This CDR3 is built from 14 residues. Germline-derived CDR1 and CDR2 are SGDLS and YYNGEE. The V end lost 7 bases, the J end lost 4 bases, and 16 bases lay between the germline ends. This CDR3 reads CASSLTGTSDTQYF. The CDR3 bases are TGTGCCAGCTCACTAACCGGGACTTCAGATACGCAGTATTTT.

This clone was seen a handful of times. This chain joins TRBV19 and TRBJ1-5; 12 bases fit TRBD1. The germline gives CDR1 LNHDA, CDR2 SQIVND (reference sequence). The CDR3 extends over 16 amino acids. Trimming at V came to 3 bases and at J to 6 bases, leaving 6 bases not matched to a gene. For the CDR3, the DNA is TGTGCCAGTAGTATGCCGGGACAGGGGGCTTCTCAGCCCCAGCATTTT. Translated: CASSMPGQGASQPQHF. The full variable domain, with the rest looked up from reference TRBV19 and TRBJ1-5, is DGGITQSPKYLFRKEGQNVTLSCEQNLNHDAMYWYRQDPGQGLRLIYYSQIVNDFQKGDIAEGYSVSREKKESFPLTVTSAQKNPTAFYLCASSMPGQGASQPQHFGDGTRLSIL.